These 12 T cell receptor beta chains were sequenced from one sample in a study of T cell responses to AZD1222 COVID-19 vaccine. Using immunoSEQ multiplex PCR, the repertoire was profiled, and TCRdb retains in-frame clones only, with some absent. The sample records 100,000 to 150,000 clones, around 92% being singletons. The sequencing here drew on peripheral blood, taken 28 days after the second AZD1222 dose. The receptors shown here come from an adult who received the AZD1222 COVID-19 vaccine.

This sequence joins TRBV4-1 and TRBJ2-5; 12 bases match TRBD1. Germline trimming cut 5 bases from V and 5 bases from J; bases unmatched to any gene: 9. The CDR3 loop spans 16 amino acids. Per germline, CDR1 MGHRA and CDR2 YSYEKL. The CDR3 region is CASSAGTGGRGETQYF. CDR3 coding DNA: TGCGCCAGCAGCGCCGGGACAGGGGGCCGGGGGGAGACCCAGTACTTC.

CDR3 bases: TGTGCCAGCAGGGAAGCAGGGACAGGTGGCTACACCTTC. Protein: CASREAGTGGYTF. The chain has TRBV12-3 or TRBV12-4 and TRBJ1-2; TRBD1 matches at 8 bases. The V and J ends lost 6 bases and 7 bases, in that order; junction bases with no gene match: 7. This CDR3 is 13 amino acids long.

This clone was picked up one time. This chain links TRBV23-1 with TRBJ2-7, with 12 bases identical to TRBD2. TRBV23-1 is flagged as an ORF with uncertain function. The CDR3 spans 15 residues. Trimming took 4 bases from V and 3 from J; bases not matched to a gene: 4. CDR3 nucleotide sequence: TGCGCCAGCAGTCCGCGGACTAGCGGGAACTACGAGCAGTACGTC. Amino acids: CASSPRTSGNYEQYV.

A single count supports this clone. The same CDR3 can be traced to other DNA sequences in this sample. The chain recombines TRBV3-1 (or the pseudogene TRBV3-2) with TRBJ1-3; D gene ambiguous. This CDR3 spans 11 amino acids. In germline, CDR1 is LGHDT, CDR2 YNNKEL (reference sequence). Trimming cost V 1 base and J 7 bases, with 2 bases left between them. CDR3 amino acids: CASSQGNTIYF. The DNA of the CDR3 is TGTGCCAGCAGCCAAGGGAACACCATATATTTT.

This rearrangement joins TRBV5-1 to TRBJ2-6; D remains ambiguous. The CDR3 consists of 15 residues. Germline CDR1 is SGHRS and CDR2 is YFSETQ. Trimming left V 1 base short and J 2 bases short, with 7 bases between. CDR3 DNA: TGCGCCAGCAGCTTGATAGGGCCTGGGGCCAACGTCCTGACTTTC. Encoded protein: CASSLIGPGANVLTF.

This chain uses TRBV14 with TRBJ2-5; TRBD2 aligns across 13 bases. Per the germline V gene, CDR1 is SGHDN and CDR2 is FVKESK. This CDR3 contains 16 residues. V was clipped by 4 bases and J by 4 bases; unmatched bases: 6. CDR3: CASSPPTSGGLETQYF. The CDR3 nucleotides are TGTGCCAGCAGCCCTCCGACTAGCGGGGGGCTAGAGACCCAGTACTTC.

The CDR3 bases are TGTGCCATCAGTTGGGACAGGGATGGGGAAAAACTGTTTTTT. It translates to CAISWDRDGEKLFF. This chain links TRBV10-3 with TRBJ1-4, with TRBD1 matching over 9 bases. This CDR3 contains 14 residues. Trimming removed 5 bases from V and 8 bases from J; junction bases left unmatched: 6. Germline values: CDR1 ENHRY, CDR2 SYGVKD.

The chain carries TRBV19 and TRBJ2-1; D not resolved. Germline lookup yields CDR1 LNHDA and CDR2 SQIVND (reference sequence). The CDR3 covers 13 residues. Trimming pared 0 bases from V and 5 bases from J, leaving 5 bases between. The DNA for the CDR3 is TGTGCCAGTAGTATAGATCGTAACAATGAGCAGTTCTTC. It encodes CASSIDRNNEQFF. Supplemented by reference TRBV19 and TRBJ2-1, the full variable domain reads DGGITQSPKYLFRKEGQNVTLSCEQNLNHDAMYWYRQDPGQGLRLIYYSQIVNDFQKGDIAEGYSVSREKKESFPLTVTSAQKNPTAFYLCASSIDRNNEQFFGPGTRLTVL.

This rearrangement joins TRBV19 to TRBJ2-1, with a weak D call TRBD1 (5 bases). The CDR3 length is 14 residues. V was trimmed by 3 bases and J by 2 bases, leaving 8 bases between them. CDR1 is LNHDA, CDR2 SQIVND, per germline (reference sequence). CDR3 nucleotides: TGTGCCAGTAGTATTGACAGTCCCTACAATGAGCAGTTCTTC. It translates to CASSIDSPYNEQFF.

The chain has TRBV11-2 and TRBJ1-1; no reliable D call. CDR1 SGHAT and CDR2 FQNNGV come from the germline V gene. V shed 4 bases and J shed 0 bases, with 6 bases lying between them. The CDR3 totals 13 residues. In nucleotides, the CDR3 is TGTGCCAGCAGCTCTGGACTGAACACTGAAGCTTTCTTT. It translates to CASSSGLNTEAFF.

The rearrangement uses TRBV27 and TRBJ1-1; 8 nucleotides match TRBD1. V dropped 6 bases and J dropped 3; count of bases not matched to a gene: 6. The V gene's germline CDR1 is MNHEY and CDR2 SMNVEV (reference sequence). CDR3 length: 14 amino acids. Written as DNA, the CDR3 is TGTGCCAGCAGCCGCCACAGGGGGGACACTGAAGCTTTCTTT. Translating it yields CASSRHRGDTEAFF.

The rearrangement links TRBV18 to TRBJ2-7; 8 bases are a match to TRBD2. CDR3 length: 16 residues. V dropped 3 bases and J dropped 3; count of bases not matched to a gene: 10. Per germline, CDR1 KGHSH and CDR2 LQKENI. CDR3 sequence (DNA): TGTGCCAGCTCACCTTCGGTACGGCGGGGGGACTACGAGCAGTACTTC. Protein product: CASSPSVRRGDYEQYF.